The 30 T cell receptor beta chains reported below all come from one sample, sequenced in a study of T cells after yellow fever vaccination. TCRdb re-derived calls from the 5' RACE reads in MiXCR, one entry per CDR3 protein. This table has some 500,000 distinct CDR3 sequences, approximately 15% appearing once. This sample comprised PBMCs, obtained on the day of the yellow fever booster vaccination. Every receptor here comes from a man aged 30 to 39 who received the YFV17D yellow fever vaccine.

The chain combines TRBV20-1 with TRBJ2-5; 10 nucleotides agree with TRBD1. The CDR3 spans 16 residues. The V segment lost 5 bases and the J segment 4 bases; nucleotides outside the gene matches: 13. Germline lookup yields CDR1 DFQATT and CDR2 SNEGSKA (reference sequence). The CDR3 DNA follows: TGCAGTGCTCGCGGACAGGGGGAGATATCGGCAGAGACCCAGTACTTC. Translated, it gives CSARGQGEISAETQYF.

V and J are TRBV19 and TRBJ2-1; D might be TRBD2 (5 bases). This CDR3 has 14 residues. Trimming removed 3 bases from V and 10 bases from J, with 16 bases in between. CDR1 LNHDA and CDR2 SQIVND come from the germline V gene (reference sequence). The CDR3 loop is CASSIPGSLGEQFF. Written as DNA, the CDR3 is TGTGCCAGTAGTATTCCTGGGAGCTTGGGGGAGCAGTTCTTC.

This chain connects TRBV20-1 to TRBJ1-1; unclear D gene. The CDR3 sequence is 14 residues long. Germline loops: CDR1 DFQATT, CDR2 SNEGSKA (reference sequence). The ends were cut back, 7 bases at V and 3 bases at J, with 18 bases in the middle. The CDR3 DNA is TGCAGTGTTCAGAGAGGAGGTTGGGACACTGAAGCTTTCTTT. The encoded protein is CSVQRGGWDTEAFF.

The chain is built from TRBV29-1 and TRBJ1-5; D perhaps matches TRBD1 (5 bases). V lost 2 bases to trimming and J lost 3 bases, with 23 bases between them. The CDR3 has 18 residues. Looked up from germline, CDR1 is SQVTM and CDR2 is ANQGSEA. CDR3 in amino acids: CSVENPQGNKGLNQPQHF. In DNA, the CDR3 is TGCAGCGTTGAAAACCCCCAGGGTAATAAGGGCCTCAATCAGCCCCAGCATTTT.

The CDR3 is CASSRYSGGPNEQFF. CDR3 sequence (DNA): TGTGCCAGCAGTCGTTATAGCGGGGGCCCAAATGAGCAGTTCTTC. V usage is TRBV9 and J usage is TRBJ2-1; 9 bases are shared with TRBD2. CDR1 and CDR2 (germline): SGDLS, YYNGEE. There are 15 residues in the CDR3. V lost 5 bases to trimming and J lost 7 bases; unmatched junction nucleotides: 10.

This clonotype was observed a handful of times. This chain links TRBV5-4 with TRBJ2-7, with D maybe TRBD2 (6 bases). Germline V gene sequence: CDR1 SGHNT, CDR2 YYREEE (reference sequence). CDR3 length: 15 residues. V gave up 4 bases and J gave up 1 base, with 15 bases separating them. CDR3 amino acids: CASSPQEGLSYEQYF. DNA for the CDR3: TGTGCCAGCAGCCCCCAAGAGGGACTTTCCTACGAGCAGTACTTC.

This clonotype was counted many times. The chain has TRBV29-1 and TRBJ2-3; 11 bases align to TRBD2. V was clipped by 3 bases and J by 1 base; unmatched bases: 6. This CDR3 region has 16 residues. Germline V gene lookup returns CDR1 SQVTM and CDR2 ANQGSEA. The CDR3 DNA is TGCAGCGTTGATGGGGGGACTAGCGGACGCACAGATACGCAGTATTTT. Protein product: CSVDGGTSGRTDTQYF.

This clonotype was observed a few times. The chain has TRBV14 and TRBJ1-4; no clear D. V gave up 8 bases and J gave up 8 bases, with 15 bases separating them. This CDR3 contains 13 residues. From germline, CDR1 is SGHDN and CDR2 FVKESK. CDR3 coding DNA: TGTGCCAGCGCGAGGATTGGAAACGAAAAACTGTTTTTT. Residues: CASARIGNEKLFF.

This clonotype was seen only a few times. The rearrangement joins TRBV5-8 to TRBJ2-1, with a weak D call TRBD1 (6 bases). The CDR3 is made up of 13 amino acids. CDR1 and CDR2 (germline): SGHTS, YDEGEE. Trimming cost V 4 bases and J 4 bases, with 9 bases left between them. The CDR3 here is CASSTDRYNEQFF. The CDR3 region has the DNA TGTGCCAGCAGCACGGACAGATACAATGAGCAGTTCTTC.

Only a few counts were recorded for this clonotype. V and J are TRBV7-2 and TRBJ2-3; D might be TRBD2 (6 bases). The germline V gene has CDR1 SGHTA and CDR2 FQGNSA. Between the trimmed V and J ends, which lost 1 base and 4 bases, there was a span of 12 bases. The CDR3 sequence is 15 residues long. CDR3 sequence reads: CASSLVGLVSDTQYF. For the CDR3, the DNA is TGTGCCAGCAGCTTAGTGGGACTCGTATCAGATACGCAGTATTTT.

The rearrangement joins TRBV21-1 to TRBJ2-1; the listed D gene, TRBD2, was not tested against the DNA. TRBV21-1 is designated a pseudogene. The CDR3 is made up of 15 amino acids. The CDR3 nucleotides are TGTGCCAGCAGCAAAGCGGGAGGGCTGGGTAATGAGCAGTTCTTC. Encoded protein: CASSKAGGLGNEQFF.

V gene TRBV23-1 combines with J gene TRBJ2-1, with TRBD2 as a possible D gene (5 bases). TRBV23-1 falls under the ORF class, with uncertain function. The CDR3 contains 16 residues. Between the trimmed V and J ends, which lost 2 bases and 5 bases, there was a span of 16 bases. Written as DNA, the CDR3 is TGCGCCAGCAGTCAAAATGGCCGGGCCGGGGACAATGAGCAGTTCTTC. Protein: CASSQNGRAGDNEQFF.

This chain connects TRBV18 to TRBJ2-1; 10 nucleotides match TRBD2. The CDR3 contains 16 residues. The J segment lost 3 bases and the V segment lost 1 base, leaving 3 bases of the junction unmatched. Germline V gene lookup returns CDR1 KGHSH and CDR2 LQKENI. CDR3 DNA: TGTGCCAGCTCACCACAAGCGGGAGGGGGCTACAATGAGCAGTTCTTC. It translates to CASSPQAGGGYNEQFF.

The sample holds a few counts of this clonotype. This chain joins TRBV20-1 and TRBJ2-1, with 11 bases that match TRBD2. V shed 0 bases and J 2 bases; nucleotides not matched to a gene: 3. Per the germline V gene, CDR1 is DFQATT and CDR2 is SNEGSKA (reference sequence). This CDR3 comprises 16 residues. CDR3 nucleotide sequence: TGCAGTGCTAGAGATCTTAGCGGGAGGGCCTACAATGAGCAGTTCTTC. Amino acids: CSARDLSGRAYNEQFF.

This clonotype was counted only a few times. The chain employs TRBV20-1 and TRBJ2-3; 11 nucleotides line up with TRBD2. The germline V gene encodes CDR1 DFQATT and CDR2 SNEGSKA (reference sequence). The CDR3 has 14 residues. J lost 2 bases, V lost 4 bases, and 2 bases had no gene match. CDR3 nucleotide sequence: TGCAGTGCTAAACTAGCGGGGGCCACAGATACGCAGTATTTT. This translates into CSAKLAGATDTQYF.

The chain carries TRBV7-6 and TRBJ2-7; TRBD2 might be the D (7 bases). The V gene lost 0 bases and the J gene lost 2 bases, with 14 bases spanning the gap. The CDR3 totals 16 residues. Germline CDR1 reads SGHVS; CDR2 reads FNYEAQ. CDR3 DNA: TGTGCCAGCAGCTTAGCGGGAGGGCAGGGGCCCTACGAGCAGTACTTC. Translation gives CASSLAGGQGPYEQYF.

The table lists this clonotype with many counts. The CDR3: CATSSKIAGGTDTQYF. CDR3 DNA sequence: TGTGCCACCAGCAGCAAGATAGCGGGGGGCACAGATACGCAGTATTTT. The chain uses TRBV15 and TRBJ2-3; 9 bases agree with TRBD2. CDR1 LNHNV and CDR2 YYDKDF come from the germline V gene (reference sequence). The CDR3 has 16 amino acids. The trim removed 3 bases at V and 1 base at J, leaving 5 bases unmatched. The full variable domain, in which reference TRBV15 and TRBJ2-3 provide the parts outside the CDR3, is DAMVIQNPRYQVTQFGKPVTLSCSQTLNHNVMYWYQQKSSQAPKLLFHYYDKDFNNEADTPDNFQSRRPNTSFCFLDIRSPGLGDTAMYLCATSSKIAGGTDTQYFGPGTRLTVL.

This clonotype was found once. The genes are TRBV28 and TRBJ2-7, with TRBD2 matching over 8 bases. Germline V gives CDR1 MDHEN, CDR2 SYDVKM. The V gene end was trimmed by 8 bases and the J gene end by 4 bases; junction bases not matched to a gene: 16. The CDR3 is 16 amino acids. In nucleotides, the CDR3 is TGTGCCAGCTGGGACCCCGGAAGCGGGAGACTATACGAGCAGTACTTC. As protein: CASWDPGSGRLYEQYF.

This clonotype was observed a handful of times. The rearrangement joins TRBV25-1 to TRBJ2-7; 7 positions agree with TRBD1. The CDR3 is 12 residues long. Looked up from germline, CDR1 is MGHDK and CDR2 is SYGVNS. After removal of 7 bases from V and 1 base from J, the junction contained 1 base not matched to a gene. The CDR3 region has the DNA TGTGCCAGCACGGGACAGTCCTACGAGCAGTACTTC. This translates into CASTGQSYEQYF.

This clonotype showed up just a few times. This chain uses TRBV5-1 with TRBJ2-5, with 9 bases aligning to TRBD2. The junction had 9 bases not matched to a gene; V was cut back by 0 bases and J by 6 bases. In germline, CDR1 is SGHRS, CDR2 YFSETQ. The CDR3 runs 16 residues. In nucleotides, the CDR3 is TGCGCCAGCAGCTTGGCCTTGGCTAGCGGGGAAAAGACCCAGTACTTC. Translating it yields CASSLALASGEKTQYF.

This clonotype was recorded once. V usage is TRBV12-3 or TRBV12-4 and J usage is TRBJ1-3; TRBD1 might be the D (6 bases). V lost 7 bases, J lost 4 bases, and 8 bases lay in between. The CDR3 covers 12 residues. The CDR3 DNA reads TGTGCCAGCAAAACAGGGGGAAACACCATATATTTT. This gives the protein CASKTGGNTIYF.

This clonotype has a handful of counts. The chain is built from TRBV5-4 and TRBJ1-2; D perhaps matches TRBD1 (5 bases). This CDR3 is 14 amino acids long. CDR1 is SGHNT, CDR2 YYREEE, per germline (reference sequence). Trimming took 4 bases from V and 8 from J, leaving 18 bases between them. Written as DNA, the CDR3 is TGTGCCAGCAGCGCTGACAGACCGTGGTCGGGCTACACCTTC. Amino acids: CASSADRPWSGYTF.

The CDR3 is CASSQDGARRNTRYEQYF. The CDR3 bases are TGTGCCAGCAGCCAAGATGGGGCGCGGAGAAACACACGATACGAGCAGTACTTC. J is TRBJ2-7 and V is TRBV3-1; D perhaps matches TRBD1 (5 bases). CDR1 LGHDT and CDR2 YNNKEL come from the germline V gene (reference sequence). V lost 0 bases to trimming and J lost 4 bases, with 22 bases between them. This CDR3 is 18 amino acids long.

V usage is TRBV20-1 and J usage is TRBJ2-7; TRBD2 aligns across 15 bases. The CDR3 spans 17 residues. CDR1 is DFQATT, CDR2 SNEGSKA, per germline (reference sequence). The V segment lost 1 base and the J segment 6 bases; nucleotides outside the gene matches: 10. In nucleotides, the CDR3 is TGCAGTGCTAGAGCTCCGCTCGGACTAGCGGGAGGGGGCGAGCAGTACTTC. Its protein product is CSARAPLGLAGGGEQYF.

CDR3 sequence: CASSYSGEKLFF. The CDR3, as DNA: TGTGCCAGCAGTTACTCCGGCGAAAAACTGTTTTTT. The chain links TRBV6-2 or TRBV6-3 to TRBJ1-4; D uncertain. V lost 0 bases and J 8 bases, leaving 4 bases between the germline ends. Germline V lookup: CDR1 MNHEY, CDR2 SVGEGT. The CDR3 has 12 residues.

The chain carries TRBV7-6 and TRBJ2-5; D possibly corresponds to TRBD1 (6 bases). V lost 1 base, J lost 9 bases, and 12 bases lay in between. There are 13 residues in the CDR3. CDR1 and CDR2 from the germline V gene are SGHVS and FNYEAQ. The CDR3 protein is CASSLGGPGAQYF. In DNA, the CDR3 is TGTGCCAGCAGCTTAGGGGGGCCCGGGGCCCAGTACTTC.

This clonotype came up many times. CDR3 sequence reads: CATSLRMDQPQHF. CDR3 sequence (DNA): TGTGCCACCAGCCTTAGGATGGATCAGCCCCAGCATTTT. The chain has TRBV15 and TRBJ1-5, with D unclear. The CDR3 has 13 amino acids. The germline CDR1 and CDR2 sequences are LNHNV and YYDKDF (reference sequence). Between the trimmed V and J ends, which lost 5 bases and 5 bases, there was a span of 10 bases. The full variable domain, completed using reference TRBV15 and TRBJ1-5, is DAMVIQNPRYQVTQFGKPVTLSCSQTLNHNVMYWYQQKSSQAPKLLFHYYDKDFNNEADTPDNFQSRRPNTSFCFLDIRSPGLGDTAMYLCATSLRMDQPQHFGDGTRLSIL.

The chain recombines TRBV25-1 with TRBJ2-7; possible D gene TRBD2, 6 bases. The CDR3 is made up of 15 amino acids. Germline CDR1 reads MGHDK; CDR2 reads SYGVNS. Trimming stripped 6 bases from V and 2 bases from J, with 17 bases between. The CDR3 DNA sequence: TGTGCCAGCAGCGCCCCTTTTAGCGGAGCCTACGAGCAGTACTTC. It is translated as CASSAPFSGAYEQYF.

The J gene is TRBJ2-3, the V gene TRBV3-1, with a possible D match to TRBD2 (6 bases). V was shortened by 1 base and J by 0 bases, with 17 bases between the two germline ends. Germline CDR1 and CDR2: LGHDT and YNNKEL (reference sequence). The CDR3 extends over 18 amino acids. This CDR3 reads CASSQAGTSYTSTDTQYF. CDR3 in DNA: TGTGCCAGCAGCCAAGCCGGGACTTCTTACACTAGCACAGATACGCAGTATTTT.

This chain links TRBV28 with TRBJ2-7; no reliable D call. Germline assignment: CDR1 MDHEN and CDR2 SYDVKM. Trimming removed 6 bases at V and 8 bases at J, with 23 bases between. The CDR3 spans 15 residues. The CDR3 is CASSSLHLGFRKQYF. Here the CDR3 DNA reads TGTGCCAGCAGCTCTCTCCATCTGGGTTTTAGGAAGCAGTACTTC.